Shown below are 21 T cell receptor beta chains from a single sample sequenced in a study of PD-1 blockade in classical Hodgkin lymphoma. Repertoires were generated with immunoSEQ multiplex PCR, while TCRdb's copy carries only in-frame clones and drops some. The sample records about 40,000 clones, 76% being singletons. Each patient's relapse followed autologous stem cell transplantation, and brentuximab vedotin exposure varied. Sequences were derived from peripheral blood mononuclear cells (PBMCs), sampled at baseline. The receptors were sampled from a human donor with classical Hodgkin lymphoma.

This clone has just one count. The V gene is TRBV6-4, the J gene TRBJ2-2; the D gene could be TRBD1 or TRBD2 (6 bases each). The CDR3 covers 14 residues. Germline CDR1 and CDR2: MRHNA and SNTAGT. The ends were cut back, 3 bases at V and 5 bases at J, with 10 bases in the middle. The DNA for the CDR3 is TGTGCCAGCAGTGAGAGGGGGGATACCGGGGAGCTGTTTTTT. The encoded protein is CASSERGDTGELFF.

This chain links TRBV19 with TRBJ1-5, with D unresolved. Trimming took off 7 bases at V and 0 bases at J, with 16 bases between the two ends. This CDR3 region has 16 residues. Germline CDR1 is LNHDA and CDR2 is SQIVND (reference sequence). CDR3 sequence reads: CASTPPEGYSNQPQHF. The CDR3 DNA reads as TGTGCCAGTACCCCCCCCGAGGGATATAGCAATCAGCCCCAGCATTTT. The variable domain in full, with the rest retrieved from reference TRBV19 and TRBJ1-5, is DGGITQSPKYLFRKEGQNVTLSCEQNLNHDAMYWYRQDPGQGLRLIYYSQIVNDFQKGDIAEGYSVSREKKESFPLTVTSAQKNPTAFYLCASTPPEGYSNQPQHFGDGTRLSIL.

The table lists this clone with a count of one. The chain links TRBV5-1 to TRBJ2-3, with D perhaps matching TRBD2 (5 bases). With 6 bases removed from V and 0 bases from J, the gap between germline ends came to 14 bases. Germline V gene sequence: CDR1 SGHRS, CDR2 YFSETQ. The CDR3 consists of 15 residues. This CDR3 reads CASKGLAASTDTQYF. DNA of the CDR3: TGCGCCAGCAAGGGCCTAGCAGCTAGCACAGATACGCAGTATTTT.

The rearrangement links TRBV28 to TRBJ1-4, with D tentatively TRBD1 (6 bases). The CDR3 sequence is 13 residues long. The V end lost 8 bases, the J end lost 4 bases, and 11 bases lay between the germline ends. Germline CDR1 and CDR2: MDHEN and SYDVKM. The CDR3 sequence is CASLQGVNEKLFF. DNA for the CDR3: TGTGCCAGCTTACAGGGAGTTAATGAAAAACTGTTTTTT.

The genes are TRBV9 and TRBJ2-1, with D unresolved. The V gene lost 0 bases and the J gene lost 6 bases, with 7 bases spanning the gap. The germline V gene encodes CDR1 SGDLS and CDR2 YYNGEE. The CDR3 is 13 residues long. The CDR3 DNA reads TGTGCCAGCAGCGTAGGCCCTAGCAATGAGCAGTTCTTC. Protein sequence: CASSVGPSNEQFF.

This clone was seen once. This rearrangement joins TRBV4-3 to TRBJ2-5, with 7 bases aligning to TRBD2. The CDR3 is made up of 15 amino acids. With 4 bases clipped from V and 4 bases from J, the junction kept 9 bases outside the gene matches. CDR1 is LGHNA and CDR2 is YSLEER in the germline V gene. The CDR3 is CASSPGAGFRETQYF. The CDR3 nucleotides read TGCGCCAGCAGCCCTGGAGCGGGGTTTCGAGAGACCCAGTACTTC.

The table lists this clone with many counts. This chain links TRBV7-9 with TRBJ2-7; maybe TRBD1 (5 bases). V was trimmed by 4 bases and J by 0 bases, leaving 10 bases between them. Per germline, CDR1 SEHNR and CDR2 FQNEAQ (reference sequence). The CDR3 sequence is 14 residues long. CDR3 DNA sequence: TGTGCCAGCAGCTATACGACAGTCTCCTACGAGCAGTACTTC. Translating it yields CASSYTTVSYEQYF.

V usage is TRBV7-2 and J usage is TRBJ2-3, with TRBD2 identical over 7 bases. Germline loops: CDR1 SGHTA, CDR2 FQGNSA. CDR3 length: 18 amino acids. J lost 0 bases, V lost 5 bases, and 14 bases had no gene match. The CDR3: CASSLVVGGSSSTDTQYF. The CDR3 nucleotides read TGTGCCAGCAGCCTCGTGGTTGGCGGGAGCAGTAGCACAGATACGCAGTATTTT.

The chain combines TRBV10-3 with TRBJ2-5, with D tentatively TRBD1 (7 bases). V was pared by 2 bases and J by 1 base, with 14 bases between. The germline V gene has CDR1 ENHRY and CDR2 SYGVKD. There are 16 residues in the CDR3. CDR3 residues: CAISEPGRGAQETQYF. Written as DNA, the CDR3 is TGTGCCATCAGTGAGCCCGGCAGGGGGGCCCAAGAGACCCAGTACTTC.

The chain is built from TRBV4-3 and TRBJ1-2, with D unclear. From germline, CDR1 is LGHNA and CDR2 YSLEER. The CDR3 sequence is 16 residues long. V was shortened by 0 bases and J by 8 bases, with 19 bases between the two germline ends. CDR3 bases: TGCGCCAGCAGCCAAGATTCGGTGAGAAGGTTGTGGGGCTACACCTTC. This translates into CASSQDSVRRLWGYTF.

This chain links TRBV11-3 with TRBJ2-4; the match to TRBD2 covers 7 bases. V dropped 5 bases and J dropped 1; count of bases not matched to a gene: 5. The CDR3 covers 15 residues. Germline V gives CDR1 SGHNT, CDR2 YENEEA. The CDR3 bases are TGTGCCAGCAGCCGGGGAGGGTCTGCCAAAAACATTCAGTACTTC. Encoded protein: CASSRGGSAKNIQYF.

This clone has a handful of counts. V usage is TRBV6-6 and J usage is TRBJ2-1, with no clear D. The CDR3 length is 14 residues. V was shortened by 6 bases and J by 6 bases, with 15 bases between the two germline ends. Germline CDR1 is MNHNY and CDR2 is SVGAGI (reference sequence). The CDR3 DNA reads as TGTGCCAGCAGCGCTTGGCCCGCCCTCAATGAGCAGTTCTTC. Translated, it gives CASSAWPALNEQFF.

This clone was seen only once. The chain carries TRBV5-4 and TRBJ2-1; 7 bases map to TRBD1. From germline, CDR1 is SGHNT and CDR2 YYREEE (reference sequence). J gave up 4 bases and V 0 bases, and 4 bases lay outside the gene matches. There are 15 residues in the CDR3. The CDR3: CASSLATGDYNEQFF. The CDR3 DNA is TGTGCCAGCAGCTTGGCTACAGGGGATTACAATGAGCAGTTCTTC.

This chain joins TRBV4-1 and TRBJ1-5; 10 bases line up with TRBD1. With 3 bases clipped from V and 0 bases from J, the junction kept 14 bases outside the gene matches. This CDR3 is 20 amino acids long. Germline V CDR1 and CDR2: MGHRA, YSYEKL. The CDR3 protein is CASSHQNRGQGTYSNQPQHF. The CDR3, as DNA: TGCGCCAGCAGCCATCAAAACAGGGGACAGGGGACTTATAGCAATCAGCCCCAGCATTTT.

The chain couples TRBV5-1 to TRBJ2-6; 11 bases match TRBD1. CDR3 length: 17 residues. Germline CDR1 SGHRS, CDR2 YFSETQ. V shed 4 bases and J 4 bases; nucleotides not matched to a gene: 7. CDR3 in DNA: TGCGCCAGCAGCCTAGGACAGGGGGCCTCAGGGGCCAACGTCCTGACTTTC. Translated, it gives CASSLGQGASGANVLTF. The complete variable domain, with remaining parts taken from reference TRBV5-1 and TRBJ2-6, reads KAGVTQTPRYLIKTRGQQVTLSCSPISGHRSVSWYQQTPGQGLQFLFEYFSETQRNKGNFPGRFSGRQFSNSRSEMNVSTLELGDSALYLCASSLGQGASGANVLTFGAGSRLTVL.

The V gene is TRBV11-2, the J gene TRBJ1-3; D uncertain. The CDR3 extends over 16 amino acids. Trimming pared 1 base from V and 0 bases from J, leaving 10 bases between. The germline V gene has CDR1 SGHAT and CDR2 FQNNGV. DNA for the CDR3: TGTGCCAGCAGCTTAGTGACTCAGTACTCTGGAAACACCATATATTTT. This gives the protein CASSLVTQYSGNTIYF.

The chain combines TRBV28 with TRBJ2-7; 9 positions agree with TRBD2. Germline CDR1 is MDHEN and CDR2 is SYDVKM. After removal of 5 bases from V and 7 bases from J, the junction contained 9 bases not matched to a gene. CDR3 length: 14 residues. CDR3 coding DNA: TGTGCCAGCAGTCCAGGGACTAGCCCACGGGAGCAGTACTTC. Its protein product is CASSPGTSPREQYF.

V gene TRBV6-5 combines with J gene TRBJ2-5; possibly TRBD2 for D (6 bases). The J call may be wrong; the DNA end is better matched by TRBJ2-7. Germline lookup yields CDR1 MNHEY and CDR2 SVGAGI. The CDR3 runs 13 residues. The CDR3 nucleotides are TGTGCCAGCAGTTACGCGGGGCGATACGAGCAGTACTTC. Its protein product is CASSYAGRYEQYF.

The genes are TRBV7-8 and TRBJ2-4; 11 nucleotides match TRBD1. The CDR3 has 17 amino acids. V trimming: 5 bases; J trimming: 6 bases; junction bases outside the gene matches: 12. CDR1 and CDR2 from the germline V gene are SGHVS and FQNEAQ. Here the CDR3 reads CASSLRGTGGQRNIQYF. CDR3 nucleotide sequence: TGTGCCAGCAGCCTGAGGGGGACAGGGGGACAGCGAAACATTCAGTACTTC.

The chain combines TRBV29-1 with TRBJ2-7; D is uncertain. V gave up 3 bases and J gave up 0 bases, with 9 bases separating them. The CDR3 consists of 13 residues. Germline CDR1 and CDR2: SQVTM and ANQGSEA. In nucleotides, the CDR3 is TGCAGCGTTGAGGGCCCCCTCTCCTACGAGCAGTACTTC. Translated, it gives CSVEGPLSYEQYF.

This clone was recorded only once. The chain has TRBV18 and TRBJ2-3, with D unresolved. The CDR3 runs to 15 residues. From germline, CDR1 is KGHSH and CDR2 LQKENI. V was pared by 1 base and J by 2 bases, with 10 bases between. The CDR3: CASSPQEVLTDTQYF. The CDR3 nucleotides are TGTGCCAGCTCACCACAAGAGGTACTCACAGATACGCAGTATTTT. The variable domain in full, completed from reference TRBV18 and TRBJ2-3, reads NAGVMQNPRHLVRRRGQEARLRCSPMKGHSHVYWYRQLPEEGLKFMVYLQKENIIDESGMPKERFSAEFPKEGPSILRIQQVVRGDSAAYFCASSPQEVLTDTQYFGPGTRLTVL.